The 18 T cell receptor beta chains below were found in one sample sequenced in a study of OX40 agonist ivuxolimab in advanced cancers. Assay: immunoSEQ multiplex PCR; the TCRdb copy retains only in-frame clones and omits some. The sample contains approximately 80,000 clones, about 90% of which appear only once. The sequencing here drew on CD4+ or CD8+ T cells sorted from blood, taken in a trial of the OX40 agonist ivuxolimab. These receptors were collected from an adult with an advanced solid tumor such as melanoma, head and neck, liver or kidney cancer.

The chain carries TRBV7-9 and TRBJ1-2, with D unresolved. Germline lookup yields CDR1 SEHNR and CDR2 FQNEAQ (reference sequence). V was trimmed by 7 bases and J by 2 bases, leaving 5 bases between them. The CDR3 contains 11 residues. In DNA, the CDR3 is TGTGCCAGCATGGAGAACTATGGCTACACCTTC. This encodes CASMENYGYTF. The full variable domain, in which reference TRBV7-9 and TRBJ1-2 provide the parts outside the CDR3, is DTGVSQNPRHKITKRGQNVTFRCDPISEHNRLYWYRQTLGQGPEFLTYFQNEAQLEKSRLLSDRFSAERPKGSFSTLEIQRTEQGDSAMYLCASMENYGYTFGSGTRLTVV.

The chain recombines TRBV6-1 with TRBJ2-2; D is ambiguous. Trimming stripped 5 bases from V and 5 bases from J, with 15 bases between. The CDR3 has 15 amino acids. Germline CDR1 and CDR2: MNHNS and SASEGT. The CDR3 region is CASSPLTWDTGELFF. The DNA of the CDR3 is TGTGCCAGCAGTCCCCTTACCTGGGATACCGGGGAGCTGTTTTTT.

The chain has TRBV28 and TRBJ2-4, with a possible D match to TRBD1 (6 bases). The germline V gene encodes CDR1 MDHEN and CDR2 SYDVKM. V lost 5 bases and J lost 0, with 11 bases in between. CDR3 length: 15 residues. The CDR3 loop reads CASSNQQGAKNIQYF. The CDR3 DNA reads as TGTGCCAGCAGTAACCAACAGGGAGCCAAAAACATTCAGTACTTC.

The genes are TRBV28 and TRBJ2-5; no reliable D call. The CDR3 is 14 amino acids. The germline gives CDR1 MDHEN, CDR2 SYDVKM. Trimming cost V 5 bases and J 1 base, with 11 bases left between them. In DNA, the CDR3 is TGTGCCAGCAGTGATACTAACACCCAAGAGACCCAGTACTTC. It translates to CASSDTNTQETQYF.

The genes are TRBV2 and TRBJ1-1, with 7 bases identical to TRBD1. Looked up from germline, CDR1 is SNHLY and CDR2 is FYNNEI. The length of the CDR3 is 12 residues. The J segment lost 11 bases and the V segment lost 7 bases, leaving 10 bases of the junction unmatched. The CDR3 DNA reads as TGTGCCAGCACCAGACTTACAGGGGACGCTTTCTTT. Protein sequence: CASTRLTGDAFF.

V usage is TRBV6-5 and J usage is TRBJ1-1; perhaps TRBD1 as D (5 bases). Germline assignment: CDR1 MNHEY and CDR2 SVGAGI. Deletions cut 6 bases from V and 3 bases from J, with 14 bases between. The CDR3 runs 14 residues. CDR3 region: CASSLSGADTEAFF. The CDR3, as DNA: TGTGCCAGCAGCCTCAGTGGGGCGGACACTGAAGCTTTCTTT.

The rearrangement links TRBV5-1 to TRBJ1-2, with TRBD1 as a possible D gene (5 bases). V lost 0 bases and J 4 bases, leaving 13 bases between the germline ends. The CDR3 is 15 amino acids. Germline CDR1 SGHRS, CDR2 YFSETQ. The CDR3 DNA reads TGCGCCAGCAGCTTGGGGGGCATCGACCGCTATGGCTACACCTTC. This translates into CASSLGGIDRYGYTF.

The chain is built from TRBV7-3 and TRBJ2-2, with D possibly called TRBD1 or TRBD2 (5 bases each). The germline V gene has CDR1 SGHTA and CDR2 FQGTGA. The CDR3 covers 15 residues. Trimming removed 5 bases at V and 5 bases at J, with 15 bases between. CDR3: CASSTLPGTTGELFF. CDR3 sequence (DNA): TGTGCCAGCAGCACCCTCCCTGGGACGACCGGGGAGCTGTTTTTT.

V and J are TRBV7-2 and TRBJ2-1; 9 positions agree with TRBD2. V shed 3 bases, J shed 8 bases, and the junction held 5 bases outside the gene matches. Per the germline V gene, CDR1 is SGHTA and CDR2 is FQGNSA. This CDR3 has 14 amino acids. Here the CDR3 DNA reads TGTGCCAGCAGCTTGGGACTAGCTGTCTATGAGCAGTTCTTC. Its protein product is CASSLGLAVYEQFF.

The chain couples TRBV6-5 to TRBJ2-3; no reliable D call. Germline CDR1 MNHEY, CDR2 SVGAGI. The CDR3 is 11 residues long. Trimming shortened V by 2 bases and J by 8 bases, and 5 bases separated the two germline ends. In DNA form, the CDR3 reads TGTGCCAGCAGTTACCCCTTTACGCAGTATTTT. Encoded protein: CASSYPFTQYF.

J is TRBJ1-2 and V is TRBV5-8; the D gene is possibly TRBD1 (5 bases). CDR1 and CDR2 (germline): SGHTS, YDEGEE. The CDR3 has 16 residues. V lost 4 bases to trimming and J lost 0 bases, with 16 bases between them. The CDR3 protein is CASSRRGGPANYGYTF. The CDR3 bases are TGTGCCAGCAGCCGACGGGGGGGTCCCGCTAACTATGGCTACACCTTC.

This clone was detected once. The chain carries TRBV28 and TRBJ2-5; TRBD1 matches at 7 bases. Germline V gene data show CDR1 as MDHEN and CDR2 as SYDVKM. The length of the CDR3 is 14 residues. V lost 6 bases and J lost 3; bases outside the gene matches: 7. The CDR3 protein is CASRRGTVKETQYF. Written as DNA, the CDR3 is TGTGCCAGCAGAAGAGGGACAGTAAAAGAGACCCAGTACTTC.

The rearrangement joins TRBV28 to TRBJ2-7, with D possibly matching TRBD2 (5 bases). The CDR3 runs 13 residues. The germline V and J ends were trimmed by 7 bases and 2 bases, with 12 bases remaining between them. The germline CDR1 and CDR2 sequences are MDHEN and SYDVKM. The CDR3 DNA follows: TGTGCCAGCACCCCCACAGCGGCCTACGAGCAGTACTTC. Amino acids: CASTPTAAYEQYF.

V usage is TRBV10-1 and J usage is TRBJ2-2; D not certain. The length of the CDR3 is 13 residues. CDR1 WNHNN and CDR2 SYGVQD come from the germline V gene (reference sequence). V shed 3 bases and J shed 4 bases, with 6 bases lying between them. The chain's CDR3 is CASSDQITGELFF. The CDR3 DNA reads TGCGCCAGCAGTGATCAAATCACCGGGGAGCTGTTTTTT.

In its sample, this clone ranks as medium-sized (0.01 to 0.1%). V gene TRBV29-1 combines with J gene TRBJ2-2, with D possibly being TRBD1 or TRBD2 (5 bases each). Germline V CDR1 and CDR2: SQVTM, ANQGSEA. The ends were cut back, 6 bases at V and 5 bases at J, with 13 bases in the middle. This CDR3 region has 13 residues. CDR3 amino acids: CSVKWGGTGELFF. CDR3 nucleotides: TGCAGCGTCAAGTGGGGCGGGACCGGGGAGCTGTTTTTT.

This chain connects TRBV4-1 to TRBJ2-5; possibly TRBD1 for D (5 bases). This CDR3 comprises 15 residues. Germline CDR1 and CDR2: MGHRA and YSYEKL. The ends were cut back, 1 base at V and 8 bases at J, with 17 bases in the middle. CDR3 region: CASSQVGQGTRTQYF. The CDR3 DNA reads TGCGCCAGCAGCCAAGTCGGGCAGGGCACTCGAACCCAGTACTTC.

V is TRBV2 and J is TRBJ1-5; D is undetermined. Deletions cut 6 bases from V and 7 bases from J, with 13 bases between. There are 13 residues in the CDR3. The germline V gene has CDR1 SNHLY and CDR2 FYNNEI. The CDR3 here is CASSPVDRQPQHF. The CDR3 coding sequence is TGTGCCAGCAGCCCCGTTGACCGCCAGCCCCAGCATTTT.

The CDR3, as DNA: TGCGCCAGCAGCTTAATTAAGCGGGCGGAAGAGACCCAGTACTTC. It yields the protein CASSLIKRAEETQYF. The chain carries TRBV5-1 and TRBJ2-5, with D possibly matching TRBD2 (6 bases). The V gene's germline CDR1 is SGHRS and CDR2 YFSETQ. CDR3 length: 15 residues. V lost 2 bases and J 3 bases, leaving 14 bases between the germline ends.